Shown below are 30 T cell receptor beta chains from a single sample sequenced in a study of OX40 agonist ivuxolimab in advanced cancers. TCRdb's copy holds only in-frame clones and misses some; the assay was immunoSEQ multiplex PCR. The sample carries over 70,000 clones, approximately 78% recorded once. The sample consisted of CD4+ or CD8+ T cells sorted from blood, taken in a trial of the OX40 agonist ivuxolimab. These receptors all stem from an adult with an advanced solid tumor such as melanoma, head and neck, liver or kidney cancer.

This chain joins TRBV7-9 and TRBJ1-1; TRBD1 might be the D (6 bases). Trimming took off 6 bases at V and 11 bases at J, with 13 bases between the two ends. This CDR3 is built from 11 residues. Germline CDR1 is SEHNR and CDR2 is FQNEAQ (reference sequence). The CDR3 nucleotides read TGTGCCAGCAGACTCACAGGGACGGCTTTCTTT. It encodes CASRLTGTAFF.

This clone appeared a single time. V and J are TRBV6-1 and TRBJ1-2; D call uncertain. V was pared by 6 bases and J by 4 bases, with 12 bases between. This CDR3 region has 13 residues. Germline lookup yields CDR1 MNHNS and CDR2 SASEGT. In DNA, the CDR3 is TGTGCCAGCAGGGAGGGCGAACGCTATGGCTACACCTTC. Its translation is CASREGERYGYTF.

Only one count was recorded for this clone. The chain is built from TRBV5-4 and TRBJ2-2; 12 nucleotides align to TRBD1. The CDR3 contains 16 residues. V shed 3 bases and J 8 bases; nucleotides not matched to a gene: 8. CDR1 and CDR2 (germline): SGHNT, YYREEE (reference sequence). The CDR3 is CASSSPGQGAGGELFF. The DNA of the CDR3 is TGTGCCAGCAGCTCCCCGGGACAGGGGGCAGGTGGGGAGCTGTTTTTT.

The chain joins TRBV6-1 to TRBJ2-3; 11 positions match TRBD2. Germline V lookup: CDR1 MNHNS, CDR2 SASEGT. The CDR3 is 15 amino acids. Losses at the gene ends were 3 bases for V and 4 bases for J; bases not matched to a gene: 3. CDR3 region: CASSETSGDADTQYF. The CDR3 coding sequence is TGTGCCAGCAGTGAGACTAGCGGGGACGCAGATACGCAGTATTTT.

The chain employs TRBV30 and TRBJ2-2, with 7 bases aligning to TRBD2. The germline V gene has CDR1 GTSNPN and CDR2 SVGIG (reference sequence). V dropped 0 bases and J dropped 2; count of bases not matched to a gene: 12. The CDR3 runs to 18 residues. CDR3: CAWSVPRVASGNTGELFF. Written as DNA, the CDR3 is TGTGCCTGGAGTGTACCGAGAGTGGCTAGCGGTAACACCGGGGAGCTGTTTTTT.

This rearrangement joins TRBV5-4 to TRBJ2-1, with a tentative D call TRBD1 (7 bases). Germline assignment: CDR1 SGHNT and CDR2 YYREEE (reference sequence). The CDR3 consists of 16 residues. V was shortened by 4 bases and J by 4 bases, with 18 bases between the two germline ends. CDR3 nucleotides: TGTGCCAGCAGCCCAAGGTGGCAGGGGGGATACAATGAGCAGTTCTTC. This codes for CASSPRWQGGYNEQFF.

The V gene is TRBV18, the J gene TRBJ2-5, with D hard to call. Trimming shortened V by 3 bases and J by 1 base, and 0 bases separated the two germline ends. Germline V gives CDR1 KGHSH, CDR2 LQKENI. This CDR3 has 11 residues. The DNA for the CDR3 is TGTGCCAGCTCACCCCAAGAGACCCAGTACTTC. Protein product: CASSPQETQYF.

This chain joins TRBV28 and TRBJ2-7, with TRBD2 identical over 9 bases. Germline CDR1 and CDR2: MDHEN and SYDVKM. The CDR3 is made up of 14 amino acids. With 4 bases clipped from V and 2 bases from J, the junction kept 3 bases outside the gene matches. The CDR3 coding sequence is TGTGCCAGCAGTTATCGCGGGAGGGCCTACGAGCAGTACTTC. It translates to CASSYRGRAYEQYF.

The chain employs TRBV28 and TRBJ1-2; D not certain. From germline, CDR1 is MDHEN and CDR2 SYDVKM. V was shortened by 3 bases and J by 8 bases, with 19 bases between the two germline ends. The length of the CDR3 is 15 residues. Here the CDR3 DNA reads TGTGCCAGCAGTTTGGGGAGTAAGGGAAGAGAAGGCTACACCTTC. Encoded protein: CASSLGSKGREGYTF.

The J gene is TRBJ2-1, the V gene TRBV6-5; D not resolved. The CDR3 has 14 residues. Germline V gives CDR1 MNHEY, CDR2 SVGAGI. Trimming removed 5 bases from V and 0 bases from J, with 8 bases in between. The CDR3 here is CASSGGISYNEQFF. CDR3 in DNA: TGTGCCAGCAGTGGTGGGATCTCCTACAATGAGCAGTTCTTC.

This clone was observed a few times. The gene calls are TRBV9 and TRBJ2-3, with 9 bases fitting TRBD1. The J segment lost 3 bases and the V segment lost 4 bases, leaving 9 bases of the junction unmatched. The CDR3 runs 16 residues. CDR1 is SGDLS, CDR2 YYNGEE, per germline. CDR3 DNA: TGTGCCAGCAGCCCCCGACGGGACAGGGTTACAGATACGCAGTATTTT. It encodes CASSPRRDRVTDTQYF.

CDR3: CASSLEWGGSYEQYF. CDR3 coding DNA: TGCGCCAGCAGCTTGGAGTGGGGGGGCTCCTACGAGCAGTACTTC. The chain combines TRBV5-1 with TRBJ2-7; 7 bases are shared with TRBD2. J gave up 0 bases and V 0 bases, and 3 bases lay outside the gene matches. The germline V gene has CDR1 SGHRS and CDR2 YFSETQ. The CDR3 runs to 15 residues.

This clone has only a few counts. The chain links TRBV7-9 to TRBJ2-7, with 9 positions matching TRBD1. The germline gives CDR1 SEHNR, CDR2 FQNEAQ (reference sequence). The V and J ends lost 4 bases and 3 bases, in that order; junction bases with no gene match: 7. This CDR3 has 15 residues. As DNA, the CDR3 is TGTGCCAGCAGCTCGAGACAGGGGGGCTTCTACGAGCAGTACTTC. Amino acid sequence: CASSSRQGGFYEQYF.

This clone was seen a single time. This chain uses TRBV7-9 with TRBJ2-3; TRBD2 agrees at 7 bases. CDR1 SEHNR and CDR2 FQNEAQ come from the germline V gene (reference sequence). The CDR3 spans 17 residues. Germline trimming cut 3 bases from V and 2 bases from J; bases unmatched to any gene: 11. CDR3 sequence: CASSLGVLAPHTDTQYF. The CDR3 region has the DNA TGTGCCAGCAGCTTGGGGGTACTAGCGCCTCACACAGATACGCAGTATTTT. Filled out from reference TRBV7-9 and TRBJ2-3, the complete variable domain reads DTGVSQNPRHKITKRGQNVTFRCDPISEHNRLYWYRQTLGQGPEFLTYFQNEAQLEKSRLLSDRFSAERPKGSFSTLEIQRTEQGDSAMYLCASSLGVLAPHTDTQYFGPGTRLTVL.

The chain couples TRBV30 to TRBJ1-2; maybe TRBD1 (6 bases). The CDR3 totals 13 residues. V gave up 2 bases and J gave up 6 bases, with 13 bases separating them. Germline CDR1 reads GTSNPN; CDR2 reads SVGIG (reference sequence). The CDR3 DNA follows: TGTGCCTGGAGTAACCGACAGGTAAATGGCTACACCTTC. Protein sequence: CAWSNRQVNGYTF.

The chain uses TRBV6-5 and TRBJ2-7; D is unresolved. Germline V CDR1 and CDR2: MNHEY, SVGAGI. V lost 10 bases and J lost 2, with 12 bases in between. This CDR3 is built from 12 residues. CDR3 residues: CATLRPPYEQYF. CDR3 coding DNA: TGTGCCACTTTAAGACCCCCCTACGAGCAGTACTTC.

The genes are TRBV4-3 and TRBJ2-3; D call uncertain. Germline-derived CDR1 and CDR2 are LGHNA and YSLEER. This CDR3 spans 14 amino acids. V shed 0 bases and J shed 4 bases, with 8 bases lying between them. The CDR3 sequence: CASSQDTIPDTQYF. The CDR3 nucleotides read TGCGCCAGCAGCCAAGATACAATTCCAGATACGCAGTATTTT.

A single count supports this clone. This rearrangement joins TRBV7-6 to TRBJ2-7; tentatively, D is TRBD1 (5 bases). There are 14 residues in the CDR3. Trimming took off 2 bases at V and 1 base at J, with 9 bases between the two ends. Germline CDR1 SGHVS, CDR2 FNYEAQ. Here the CDR3 reads CASSLKTASYEQYF. CDR3 bases: TGTGCCAGCAGCTTAAAGACAGCGTCCTACGAGCAGTACTTC.

The V and J genes are TRBV4-1 and TRBJ2-2; the D gene is possibly TRBD1 (6 bases). With 5 bases removed from V and 7 bases from J, the gap between germline ends came to 11 bases. Germline V CDR1 and CDR2: MGHRA, YSYEKL. This CDR3 spans 13 amino acids. CDR3 sequence reads: CASSKGEYGELFF. The CDR3 bases are TGCGCCAGCAGCAAGGGGGAGTACGGGGAGCTGTTTTTT.

This clone was seen only once. This rearrangement joins TRBV11-2 to TRBJ2-1, with D unclear. Germline CDR1 SGHAT, CDR2 FQNNGV. Trimming pared 5 bases from V and 2 bases from J, leaving 16 bases between. The CDR3 has 16 residues. CDR3 region: CASSPLSILAYNEQFF. CDR3 coding DNA: TGTGCCAGCAGCCCCCTCAGTATTCTCGCCTACAATGAGCAGTTCTTC.

This sequence joins TRBV30 and TRBJ2-4; D possibly corresponds to TRBD1 (5 bases). The CDR3 contains 15 residues. The germline V and J ends were trimmed by 0 bases and 0 bases, with 9 bases remaining between them. Germline V gene sequence: CDR1 GTSNPN, CDR2 SVGIG (reference sequence). CDR3 coding DNA: TGTGCCTGGAGTGTACAGGCTAGAGCCAAAAACATTCAGTACTTC. Protein sequence: CAWSVQARAKNIQYF.

This clone has more than one count but fewer than ten. The chain carries TRBV11-2 and TRBJ1-2; TRBD1 might be the D (5 bases). Trimming left V 5 bases short and J 5 bases short, with 12 bases between. The CDR3 spans 13 residues. Germline CDR1 reads SGHAT; CDR2 reads FQNNGV. The CDR3 region has the DNA TGTGCCAGCAGCCGACAGCCGGATTATGGCTACACCTTC. Translated: CASSRQPDYGYTF.

This chain uses TRBV10-3 with TRBJ1-2, with D possibly TRBD1 on 5 matching bases. Deletions cut 3 bases from V and 8 bases from J, with 19 bases between. The CDR3 has 15 residues. Germline V gives CDR1 ENHRY, CDR2 SYGVKD. CDR3 amino acids: CAISDFGGGEGGYTF. The CDR3, as DNA: TGTGCCATCAGTGATTTCGGCGGGGGGGAGGGAGGCTACACCTTC.

This clone was counted a few times. J is TRBJ1-1 and V is TRBV15, with D possibly being TRBD1 (5 bases). Trimming removed 4 bases at V and 4 bases at J, with 16 bases between. Germline V gives CDR1 LNHNV, CDR2 YYDKDF (reference sequence). This CDR3 is built from 15 residues. Here the CDR3 DNA reads TGTGCCACCAGCATACGGGACTTCGGAGGCACTGAAGCTTTCTTT. Its translation is CATSIRDFGGTEAFF.

The chain links TRBV18 to TRBJ2-1, with 9 bases fitting TRBD1. J gave up 8 bases and V 4 bases, and 6 bases lay outside the gene matches. The CDR3 runs to 14 residues. CDR1 is KGHSH and CDR2 is LQKENI in the germline V gene. The CDR3 DNA reads as TGTGCCAGCTCACGGGGACAGGGCGTATATGAGCAGTTCTTC. Translated, it gives CASSRGQGVYEQFF.

The chain couples TRBV7-6 to TRBJ2-3; D is ambiguous. The ends were cut back, 3 bases at V and 1 base at J, with 11 bases in the middle. CDR1 SGHVS and CDR2 FNYEAQ come from the germline V gene. The CDR3 loop spans 15 amino acids. CDR3: CASSLTGLGTDTQYF. For the CDR3, the DNA is TGTGCCAGCAGCTTGACTGGGCTAGGCACAGATACGCAGTATTTT.

V is TRBV27 and J is TRBJ2-1; tentatively, D is TRBD1 (5 bases). V was cut by 6 bases and J by 5 bases, with 11 bases left in between. Germline lookup yields CDR1 MNHEY and CDR2 SMNVEV (reference sequence). The CDR3 loop spans 13 amino acids. The chain's CDR3 is CASRGIGDNEQFF. The CDR3 nucleotides are TGTGCCAGCAGAGGGATAGGGGACAATGAGCAGTTCTTC.

This chain's CDR3 is CASSRETHEQYF. In nucleotides, the CDR3 is TGTGCCAGCAGCAGGGAAACCCACGAGCAGTACTTC. The V gene is TRBV2, the J gene TRBJ2-7; tentative D call: TRBD1 (5 bases). This CDR3 has 12 residues. The V gene lost 6 bases and the J gene lost 5 bases, with 11 bases spanning the gap. Per germline, CDR1 SNHLY and CDR2 FYNNEI.

The rearrangement uses TRBV27 and TRBJ2-1; 8 bases match TRBD1. The CDR3 runs to 15 residues. The J segment lost 6 bases and the V segment lost 5 bases, leaving 9 bases of the junction unmatched. Germline CDR1 is MNHEY and CDR2 is SMNVEV (reference sequence). CDR3 amino acids: CASSLRRTGINEQFF. For the CDR3, the DNA is TGTGCCAGCAGTCTCCGCCGGACAGGGATCAATGAGCAGTTCTTC.

The gene calls are TRBV6-4 and TRBJ1-1; D is undetermined. The CDR3 is 14 amino acids. V was trimmed by 5 bases and J by 5 bases, leaving 15 bases between them. CDR1 MRHNA and CDR2 SNTAGT come from the germline V gene. CDR3 region: CASSLEGGKTEAFF. In DNA, the CDR3 is TGTGCCAGCAGTTTGGAGGGAGGGAAAACTGAAGCTTTCTTT.